These 28 T cell receptor beta chains were all obtained from the same sample, sequenced in a study of technical replicates of blood from four donors. Clones were sequenced by immunoSEQ multiplex PCR, and TCRdb holds only the in-frame ones, with some missing. This repertoire shows approximately 84,000 clones, roughly 98% found once; its top ten account for approximately 0.15%. What was sequenced was T cells isolated from PBMCs. Receptors originate from a human donor in good health.

The J gene is TRBJ1-1, the V gene TRBV5-6, with a weak D call TRBD1 (5 bases). The germline V gene has CDR1 SGHDT and CDR2 YYEEEE. Between the trimmed V and J ends, which lost 1 base and 8 bases, there was a span of 15 bases. This CDR3 region has 14 residues. The CDR3 coding sequence is TGTGCCAGCAGCTTGTTCATGGGGGGATCGGAAGCTTTCTTT. Residues: CASSLFMGGSEAFF.

The chain has TRBV5-5 and TRBJ1-5; D remains unclear. V dropped 0 bases and J dropped 7 bases, with 14 bases sitting between them. Germline CDR1 and CDR2: SGHKS and YYEKEE (reference sequence). This CDR3 comprises 15 residues. The CDR3 region is CASSLERQVSQPQHF. The CDR3 DNA sequence: TGTGCCAGCAGCTTGGAGAGACAAGTCTCACAGCCCCAGCATTTT. Full variable domain (missing parts from reference TRBV5-5 and TRBJ1-5): DAGVTQSPTHLIKTRGQQVTLRCSPISGHKSVSWYQQVLGQGPQFIFQYYEKEERGRGNFPDRFSARQFPNYSSELNVNALLLGDSALYLCASSLERQVSQPQHFGDGTRLSIL.

The chain couples TRBV9 to TRBJ2-3, with TRBD2 matching 13 bases. The CDR3 has 16 amino acids. The trim removed 1 base at V and 5 bases at J, leaving 4 bases unmatched. Germline assignment: CDR1 SGDLS and CDR2 YYNGEE. In DNA, the CDR3 is TGTGCCAGCAGCGTACGGACTAGCGGGAGTGTAGATACGCAGTATTTT. It codes for CASSVRTSGSVDTQYF.

This sequence joins TRBV6-1 and TRBJ2-5; TRBD1 matches at 7 bases. The CDR3 covers 15 residues. V shed 2 bases and J 2 bases; nucleotides not matched to a gene: 5. Germline V CDR1 and CDR2: MNHNS, SASEGT. CDR3 sequence (DNA): TGTGCCAGCAGTGAAAGGATGGGACAGCAAGAGACCCAGTACTTC. It yields the protein CASSERMGQQETQYF.

This sequence joins TRBV6-1 and TRBJ2-1; D is unclear. Looked up from germline, CDR1 is MNHNS and CDR2 is SASEGT. V was pared by 7 bases and J by 3 bases, with 13 bases between. This CDR3 has 14 amino acids. CDR3 region: CASKINTDYNEQFF. In DNA form, the CDR3 reads TGTGCCAGCAAAATAAACACAGACTACAATGAGCAGTTCTTC.

The V gene is TRBV18, the J gene TRBJ2-5; tentatively, D is TRBD1 (6 bases). Trimming removed 3 bases at V and 4 bases at J, with 18 bases between. The CDR3 spans 16 residues. CDR1 and CDR2 (germline): KGHSH, LQKENI. CDR3 residues: CASSPDQRQAVETQYF. The CDR3 region has the DNA TGTGCCAGCTCACCCGATCAACGACAGGCCGTAGAGACCCAGTACTTC.

The chain links TRBV27 to TRBJ1-2; D is unclear. V lost 3 bases and J lost 8, with 19 bases in between. Germline values: CDR1 MNHEY, CDR2 SMNVEV (reference sequence). This CDR3 spans 15 amino acids. The CDR3 DNA follows: TGTGCCAGCAGTTTGGCGCGGGGTCGCCGGCACGGCTACACCTTC. It specifies CASSLARGRRHGYTF.

This CDR3 reads CASRSPAGRDSNQPQHF. CDR3 coding DNA: TGTGCCAGCAGAAGCCCCGCCGGCAGGGATAGCAATCAGCCCCAGCATTTT. The gene calls are TRBV6-4 and TRBJ1-5; D perhaps matches TRBD1 (5 bases). Trimming took off 6 bases at V and 0 bases at J, with 18 bases between the two ends. Germline lookup yields CDR1 MRHNA and CDR2 SNTAGT. The CDR3 runs 17 residues.

The chain is built from TRBV28 and TRBJ2-1; 7 nucleotides align to TRBD2. Germline values: CDR1 MDHEN, CDR2 SYDVKM. Trimming removed 0 bases from V and 6 bases from J; junction bases left unmatched: 2. The CDR3 length is 14 residues. The CDR3 nucleotides read TGTGCCAGCAGTTTATGGGGGGAGGGCAATGAGCAGTTCTTC. It codes for CASSLWGEGNEQFF. Full variable domain (missing parts from reference TRBV28 and TRBJ2-1): DVKVTQSSRYLVKRTGEKVFLECVQDMDHENMFWYRQDPGLGLRLIYFSYDVKMKEKGDIPEGYSVSREKKERFSLILESASTNQTSMYLCASSLWGEGNEQFFGPGTRLTVL.

This clone was seen just once. The V call is TRBV10-2, the J call TRBJ2-7; 13 nucleotides agree with TRBD2. V lost 1 base, J lost 6 bases, and 6 bases stayed unmatched. Germline V gene sequence: CDR1 WSHSY, CDR2 SAAADI. This CDR3 has 16 residues. CDR3 nucleotides: TGCGCCAGCAGTGAGTTGCAACTAGCGGGAGGGGGCGAGCAGTACTTC. Protein: CASSELQLAGGGEQYF.

The chain is built from TRBV7-8 and TRBJ1-1; 8 nucleotides agree with TRBD1. The CDR3 spans 16 residues. The germline gives CDR1 SGHVS, CDR2 FQNEAQ. Losses at the gene ends were 1 base for V and 0 bases for J; bases not matched to a gene: 4. DNA of the CDR3: TGTGCCAGCAGCTTAGTCAGGGGGCTTATGAACACTGAAGCTTTCTTT. Protein: CASSLVRGLMNTEAFF.

The chain has TRBV19 and TRBJ1-1; D may be TRBD1 (5 bases). This CDR3 comprises 13 residues. V dropped 4 bases and J dropped 7 bases, with 13 bases sitting between them. Germline CDR1 is LNHDA and CDR2 is SQIVND (reference sequence). CDR3 DNA sequence: TGTGCCAGTAGTACACTAAGACAGAGTGAAGCTTTCTTT. Encoded protein: CASSTLRQSEAFF.

This chain joins TRBV21-1 and TRBJ2-1; TRBD2, the table's D call, lacks a check against the DNA. TRBV21-1 is a recognized pseudogene. The CDR3 totals 16 residues. The CDR3 is CASSGPPSGRIDEQFF. CDR3 bases: TGTGCCAGCAGCGGCCCCCCCTCCGGGAGGATCGATGAGCAGTTCTTC.

V gene TRBV10-3 combines with J gene TRBJ2-3; D perhaps matches TRBD1 (6 bases). Germline lookup yields CDR1 ENHRY and CDR2 SYGVKD. The CDR3 runs to 16 residues. V gave up 8 bases and J gave up 1 base, with 19 bases separating them. The CDR3 DNA is TGTGCCATCGACCCCGGACAGATTGGGGGCACAGATACGCAGTATTTT. This sequence encodes CAIDPGQIGGTDTQYF.

The J gene is TRBJ2-7, the V gene TRBV7-6, with D perhaps TRBD1 (7 bases). The CDR3 has 16 amino acids. Germline lookup yields CDR1 SGHVS and CDR2 FNYEAQ. V was cut by 1 base and J by 7 bases, with 20 bases left in between. The CDR3 DNA sequence: TGTGCCAGCAGCTTAGGGGAGGTGGCAGGGGGAGAAGAGCAGTACTTC. Protein product: CASSLGEVAGGEEQYF.

The chain combines TRBV28 with TRBJ2-6; tentative D call: TRBD1 (6 bases). The ends were cut back, 5 bases at V and 1 base at J, with 21 bases in the middle. Germline CDR1 is MDHEN and CDR2 is SYDVKM. The CDR3 is made up of 19 amino acids. The CDR3 reads CASSRRQVHLSSGANVLTF. The CDR3 coding sequence is TGTGCCAGCAGTCGACGACAGGTCCATCTCTCGTCTGGGGCCAACGTCCTGACTTTC.

In this sample, this clone turned up once. Germline is not matched at one junction end, which may reflect a read error. V is TRBV11-1 and J is TRBJ1-5; no definite D call. The CDR3 contains 14 residues. The V gene's germline CDR1 is SGHAT and CDR2 FQDESV (reference sequence). The CDR3 sequence: CASTLVGDDQPQHF. CDR3 bases: TGTGCCAGCACCTTAGTGGGAGACGATCAGCCCCAGCATTTT.

The V and J genes are TRBV19 and TRBJ1-5, with a tentative D call TRBD1 (5 bases). The CDR3 sequence is 14 residues long. With 7 bases removed from V and 4 bases from J, the gap between germline ends came to 14 bases. Per germline, CDR1 LNHDA and CDR2 SQIVND (reference sequence). The CDR3 reads CASTYGGRNQPQHF. CDR3 DNA sequence: TGTGCCAGTACCTACGGGGGGAGGAATCAGCCCCAGCATTTT.

V and J are TRBV28 and TRBJ2-1; D is possibly TRBD2 (5 bases). There are 15 residues in the CDR3. Trimming left V 3 bases short and J 4 bases short, with 13 bases between. The germline V gene has CDR1 MDHEN and CDR2 SYDVKM. The CDR3 nucleotides read TGTGCCAGCAGTTTGGGAGCCTTGGCGTACAATGAGCAGTTCTTC. It specifies CASSLGALAYNEQFF.

The chain links TRBV6-6 to TRBJ1-3; 8 bases map to TRBD1. CDR3 length: 16 residues. V shed 0 bases and J 4 bases; nucleotides not matched to a gene: 5. CDR1 is MNHNY, CDR2 SVGAGI, per germline (reference sequence). The CDR3 DNA reads TGTGCCAGCAGTTACTCCGCGACAGGGGACGGAAACACCATATATTTT. It codes for CASSYSATGDGNTIYF.

The chain uses TRBV28 and TRBJ1-2; the D is unclear. Trimming cost V 6 bases and J 3 bases, with 8 bases left between them. Germline CDR1 reads MDHEN; CDR2 reads SYDVKM. This CDR3 comprises 12 residues. The CDR3 sequence: CASSLGDYGYTF. Written as DNA, the CDR3 is TGTGCCAGCAGCCTCGGGGACTATGGCTACACCTTC.

The V and J genes are TRBV18 and TRBJ2-7, with 8 bases identical to TRBD2. J was trimmed by 5 bases and V by 0 bases; bases with no gene match: 9. The germline CDR1 and CDR2 sequences are KGHSH and LQKENI. The length of the CDR3 is 16 residues. This CDR3 is CASSPPAGLEKHEQYF. The CDR3 bases are TGTGCCAGCTCACCACCTGCGGGACTAGAAAAGCACGAGCAGTACTTC.

The rearrangement links TRBV5-1 to TRBJ2-6; 7 nucleotides align to TRBD1. Germline CDR1 and CDR2: SGHRS and YFSETQ. This CDR3 is built from 19 residues. V gave up 4 bases and J gave up 4 bases; unmatched junction bases: 17. As DNA, the CDR3 is TGCGCCAGCAGCCCGTACCGGACAGGTCCCCACTCGGGGGCCAACGTCCTGACTTTC. It is translated as CASSPYRTGPHSGANVLTF.

The chain couples TRBV6-1 to TRBJ2-1, with D possibly matching TRBD2 (6 bases). CDR3 size: 13 residues. Per germline, CDR1 MNHNS and CDR2 SASEGT. Deletions cut 9 bases from V and 4 bases from J, with 13 bases between. The CDR3 DNA follows: TGTGCCAGTAGACAGCGGGTTTACAATGAGCAGTTCTTC. This translates into CASRQRVYNEQFF.

This chain connects TRBV11-1 to TRBJ2-5, with D possibly TRBD1 on 5 matching bases. The CDR3 is 12 amino acids. V lost 1 base to trimming and J lost 9 bases, with 9 bases between them. The germline V gene encodes CDR1 SGHAT and CDR2 FQDESV (reference sequence). The DNA of the CDR3 is TGTGCCAGCAGCTTAGATGTAGGGGCCCAGTACTTC. This translates into CASSLDVGAQYF.

The rearrangement uses TRBV7-9 and TRBJ1-1; a weak D match, TRBD1 (5 bases). This CDR3 is 13 amino acids long. V was cut by 5 bases and J by 5 bases, with 12 bases left in between. CDR1 is SEHNR, CDR2 FQNEAQ, per germline (reference sequence). CDR3 loop: CASSRGRRTEAFF. The CDR3 DNA sequence: TGTGCCAGCAGCCGGGGGAGGAGAACTGAAGCTTTCTTT.

This clone was recorded only once. This rearrangement joins TRBV5-1 to TRBJ2-2; D unclear. The V end was cut by 3 bases, the J end by 8 bases, with 8 bases between. Looked up from germline, CDR1 is SGHRS and CDR2 is YFSETQ. The CDR3 covers 12 residues. The CDR3 bases are TGCGCCAGCAGCTCCGGTGGTGGGGAGCTGTTTTTT. Translating gives CASSSGGGELFF.

A single count supports this clone. The chain employs TRBV7-9 and TRBJ2-3; no firm D call. The CDR3 covers 15 residues. V gave up 5 bases and J gave up 3 bases, with 15 bases separating them. Germline V CDR1 and CDR2: SEHNR, FQNEAQ (reference sequence). The CDR3 bases are TGTGCCAGCAGCCCGCAGGCTGTGTATACAGATACGCAGTATTTT. Protein: CASSPQAVYTDTQYF.